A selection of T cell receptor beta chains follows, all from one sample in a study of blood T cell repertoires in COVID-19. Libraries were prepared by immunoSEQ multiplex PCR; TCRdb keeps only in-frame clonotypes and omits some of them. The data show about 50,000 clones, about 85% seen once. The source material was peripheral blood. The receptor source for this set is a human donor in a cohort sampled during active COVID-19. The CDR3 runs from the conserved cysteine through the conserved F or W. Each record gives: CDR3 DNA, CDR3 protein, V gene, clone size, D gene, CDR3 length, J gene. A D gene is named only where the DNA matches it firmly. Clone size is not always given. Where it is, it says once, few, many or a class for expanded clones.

cdr3_nt: TGTGCCAGCAGCCACGGAGGACTAGTTGGCTACGAGCAGTACTTC; cdr3_aa: CASSHGGLVGYEQYF; v_call: TRBV7-2; clone_size: .; d_call: TRBD2; cdr3_length: 15; j_call: TRBJ2-7
cdr3_nt: TGTGCCAGCAGTTCGGCAGGGCCAAACAACTACGAGCAGTACTTC; cdr3_aa: CASSSAGPNNYEQYF; v_call: TRBV6-2/TRBV6-3; clone_size: .; d_call: .; cdr3_length: 15; j_call: TRBJ2-7
cdr3_nt: TGTGCCAGTAGTATAGGTACGCACAACTACGAGCAGTACTTC; cdr3_aa: CASSIGTHNYEQYF; v_call: TRBV19; clone_size: once; d_call: .; cdr3_length: 14; j_call: TRBJ2-7
cdr3_nt: TGTGCCAGCAGCTTAGAATGGGACAGGGGGCTTGTCTATGGCTACACCTTC; cdr3_aa: CASSLEWDRGLVYGYTF; v_call: TRBV11-2; clone_size: .; d_call: TRBD1; cdr3_length: 17; j_call: TRBJ1-2
cdr3_nt: TGTGCCAGTAGTAAGGGCCGACGCGGGGAAAAACTGTTTTTT; cdr3_aa: CASSKGRRGEKLFF; v_call: TRBV19; clone_size: .; d_call: .; cdr3_length: 14; j_call: TRBJ1-4
cdr3_nt: TGCGCCAGCACCGAGAGGCGGGTGGGACAGGGGGGCGAGCAGTACTTC; cdr3_aa: CASTERRVGQGGEQYF; v_call: TRBV10-2; clone_size: once; d_call: TRBD1; cdr3_length: 16; j_call: TRBJ2-7
cdr3_nt: TGTGCCAGCAGCGGGGGACAGGGCACCGTGGGCGAGCAGTACTTC; cdr3_aa: CASSGGQGTVGEQYF; v_call: TRBV9; clone_size: .; d_call: TRBD1; cdr3_length: 15; j_call: TRBJ2-7
cdr3_nt: TGTGCCAGCAGCAGACGGGAAGGACCCAATGAGCAGTTCTTC; cdr3_aa: CASSRREGPNEQFF; v_call: TRBV21-1; clone_size: .; d_call: .; cdr3_length: 14; j_call: TRBJ2-1
cdr3_nt: TGTGCCAGCAGCTTGGAACTAGTCTACAGTGAGCAGTTCTTC; cdr3_aa: CASSLELVYSEQFF; v_call: TRBV5-8; clone_size: .; d_call: .; cdr3_length: 14; j_call: TRBJ2-1
cdr3_nt: TGTGCCTGGAGGGCCCCGGGAGACAGAGCTAATTCACCCCTCCACTTT; cdr3_aa: CAWRAPGDRANSPLHF; v_call: TRBV30; clone_size: .; d_call: .; cdr3_length: 16; j_call: TRBJ1-6
cdr3_nt: TGTGCCAGCAGGTCCAGGGAAGAAAACATTCAGTACTTC; cdr3_aa: CASRSREENIQYF; v_call: TRBV27; clone_size: once; d_call: .; cdr3_length: 13; j_call: TRBJ2-4
cdr3_nt: TGTGCCAGCAGCATCGGACTAGCGGGTCCCTACGAGCAGTACTTC; cdr3_aa: CASSIGLAGPYEQYF; v_call: TRBV7-9; clone_size: .; d_call: TRBD2; cdr3_length: 15; j_call: TRBJ2-7
cdr3_nt: TGTGCCAGCTCACCTCAACAGGGGGAAACTGGAAACACCATATATTTT; cdr3_aa: CASSPQQGETGNTIYF; v_call: TRBV18; clone_size: .; d_call: TRBD1; cdr3_length: 16; j_call: TRBJ1-3
cdr3_nt: TGTGCCAGCAGCCCGGGGACAAGCCACTACGAGCAGTACTTC; cdr3_aa: CASSPGTSHYEQYF; v_call: TRBV5-4; clone_size: .; d_call: .; cdr3_length: 14; j_call: TRBJ2-7
cdr3_nt: TGTGCCACCAGTGGCCAGAACACAGATACGCAGTATTTT; cdr3_aa: CATSGQNTDTQYF; v_call: TRBV24-1; clone_size: few; d_call: .; cdr3_length: 13; j_call: TRBJ2-3
cdr3_nt: TGTGCCAGCACCAGGGGTGGCGGGGAGCTGTTTTTT; cdr3_aa: CASTRGGGELFF; v_call: TRBV12-3/TRBV12-4; clone_size: .; d_call: .; cdr3_length: 12; j_call: TRBJ2-2
cdr3_nt: TGCGCCAGCAGCTGGGGGCGGACTAGCGGGAGCTGGGGCACCTACGAGCAGTACTTC; cdr3_aa: CASSWGRTSGSWGTYEQYF; v_call: TRBV5-1; clone_size: once; d_call: TRBD2; cdr3_length: 19; j_call: TRBJ2-7
cdr3_nt: TGTGCCAGCAGTCCACTCCCGACAGGGGCTCATCAGCCCCAGCATTTT; cdr3_aa: CASSPLPTGAHQPQHF; v_call: TRBV27; clone_size: few; d_call: TRBD1; cdr3_length: 16; j_call: TRBJ1-5
cdr3_nt: TGTGCCACCAGTGGAGCCGGGGAACGTGAGCAGTACTTC; cdr3_aa: CATSGAGEREQYF; v_call: TRBV24-1; clone_size: .; d_call: .; cdr3_length: 13; j_call: TRBJ2-7
cdr3_nt: TGTGCCAGCAGTTTTAGGTGGACAGGGGGCACTGAAGCTTTCTTT; cdr3_aa: CASSFRWTGGTEAFF; v_call: TRBV27; clone_size: .; d_call: TRBD1; cdr3_length: 15; j_call: TRBJ1-1
cdr3_nt: TGTGCCAGCATGAGGAACCCGTGGGAGACCCAGTACTTC; cdr3_aa: CASMRNPWETQYF; v_call: TRBV28; clone_size: .; d_call: .; cdr3_length: 13; j_call: TRBJ2-5
cdr3_nt: TGTGCCAGCAGCCAAGAACTAGCGGCTTACGAGCAGTACTTC; cdr3_aa: CASSQELAAYEQYF; v_call: TRBV3-1/TRBV3-2; clone_size: .; d_call: TRBD2; cdr3_length: 14; j_call: TRBJ2-7
cdr3_nt: TGTGCCAGCAGCGTAGGGGATCGGGGTGCCAAAAACATTCAGTACTTC; cdr3_aa: CASSVGDRGAKNIQYF; v_call: TRBV9; clone_size: .; d_call: .; cdr3_length: 16; j_call: TRBJ2-4
cdr3_nt: TGTGCCAGCAGTCCCGCGACTAGCGGGGGGGGCAATGAGCAGTTCTTC; cdr3_aa: CASSPATSGGGNEQFF; v_call: TRBV27; clone_size: .; d_call: TRBD2; cdr3_length: 16; j_call: TRBJ2-1
cdr3_nt: TGTGCCAGTAGTATTCGGGGGGACTACAATGAGCAGTTCTTC; cdr3_aa: CASSIRGDYNEQFF; v_call: TRBV19; clone_size: .; d_call: TRBD2; cdr3_length: 14; j_call: TRBJ2-1